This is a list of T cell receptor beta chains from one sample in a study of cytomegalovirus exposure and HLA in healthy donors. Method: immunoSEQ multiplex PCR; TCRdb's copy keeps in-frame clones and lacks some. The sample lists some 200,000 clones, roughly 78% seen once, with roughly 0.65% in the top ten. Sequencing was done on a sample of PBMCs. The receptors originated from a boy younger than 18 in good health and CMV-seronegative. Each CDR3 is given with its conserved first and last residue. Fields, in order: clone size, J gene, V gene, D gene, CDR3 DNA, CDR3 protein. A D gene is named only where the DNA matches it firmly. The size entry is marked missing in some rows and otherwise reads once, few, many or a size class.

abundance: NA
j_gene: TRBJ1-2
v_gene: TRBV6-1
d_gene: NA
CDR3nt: TGTGCCAGCATCGGGGGAGCGTCGGGTGGCTACACCTTC
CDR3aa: CASIGGASGGYTF

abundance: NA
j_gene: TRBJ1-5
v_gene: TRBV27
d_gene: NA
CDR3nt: TGTGCCAGCAGCCCGGGGCGGAGGGCGGGGGATCAGCCCCAGCATTTT
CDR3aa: CASSPGRRAGDQPQHF

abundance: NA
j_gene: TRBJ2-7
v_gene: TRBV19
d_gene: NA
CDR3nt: TGTGCCAGTAGTATAGGCGGGGAATTCTACGAGCAGTACTTC
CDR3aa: CASSIGGEFYEQYF

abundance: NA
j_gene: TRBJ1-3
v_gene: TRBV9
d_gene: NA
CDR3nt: TGTGCCAGCAGCGTAGCAAGGGAACGCGCGGGCTCTGGAAACACCATATATTTT
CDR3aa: CASSVARERAGSGNTIYF

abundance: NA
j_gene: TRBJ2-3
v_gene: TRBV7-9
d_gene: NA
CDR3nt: TGTGCCAGCAGCTTAGGAGTAGCAAGCACAGATACGCAGTATTTT
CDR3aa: CASSLGVASTDTQYF

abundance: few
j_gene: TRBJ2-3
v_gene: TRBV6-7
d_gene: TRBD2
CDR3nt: TGTGCCAGCAGTTACACCAAAGCGGGGGATACTAGCACAGATACGCAGTATTTT
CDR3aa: CASSYTKAGDTSTDTQYF

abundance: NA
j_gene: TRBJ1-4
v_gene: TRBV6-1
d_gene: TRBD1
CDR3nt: TGTGCCATCGAGGACAGGGCCGATGAAAAACTGTTTTTT
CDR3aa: CAIEDRADEKLFF

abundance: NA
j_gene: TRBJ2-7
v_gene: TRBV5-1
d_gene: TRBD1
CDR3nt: TGCGCCAGCATACACTCCGAGGACAGGGGGTACGAGCAGTACTTC
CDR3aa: CASIHSEDRGYEQYF

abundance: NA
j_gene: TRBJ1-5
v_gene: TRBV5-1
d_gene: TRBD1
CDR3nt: TGCGCCAGCAGCGCAACAGGGGATCAGCCCCAGCATTTT
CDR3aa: CASSATGDQPQHF

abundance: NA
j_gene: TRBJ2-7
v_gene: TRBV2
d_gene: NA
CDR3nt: TGTGCCTCCTACCTCGCTGCCTACGAGCAGTACTTC
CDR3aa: CASYLAAYEQYF

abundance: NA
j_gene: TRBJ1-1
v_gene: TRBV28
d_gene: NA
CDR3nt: TGTGCCAGCAGTGTTAATACTGAAGCTTTCTTT
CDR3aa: CASSVNTEAFF

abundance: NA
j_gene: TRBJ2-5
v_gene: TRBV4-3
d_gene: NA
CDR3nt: TGCGCCAGCAGCCGCCAACTAGCCGGAGATGTAGAGACCCAGTACTTC
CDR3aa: CASSRQLAGDVETQYF

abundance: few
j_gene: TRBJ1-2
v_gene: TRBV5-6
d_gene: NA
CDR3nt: TGTGCCAGCAGCTGGGAGGGGTGGGGTGGCTACACCTTC
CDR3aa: CASSWEGWGGYTF

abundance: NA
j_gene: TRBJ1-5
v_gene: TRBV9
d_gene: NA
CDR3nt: TGTGCCAGCAGCCCCGGAGGGAACGGCAATCAGCCCCAGCATTTT
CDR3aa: CASSPGGNGNQPQHF

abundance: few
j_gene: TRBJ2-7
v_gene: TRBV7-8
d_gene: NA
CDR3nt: TGTGCCAGCAGCTTAGGAAAAGGTGAGACTTCCTCCTACGAGCAGTACTTC
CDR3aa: CASSLGKGETSSYEQYF

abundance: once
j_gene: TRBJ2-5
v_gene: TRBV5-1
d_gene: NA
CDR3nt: TGCGCCAGCAGCTTGGACAGCTTAAGGGAGACCCAGTACTTC
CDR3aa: CASSLDSLRETQYF

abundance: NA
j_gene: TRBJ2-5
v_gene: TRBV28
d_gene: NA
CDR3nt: TGTGCCAGCAGTACACACCGGGACATCGCGTCAGGGACCCAGTACTTC
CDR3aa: CASSTHRDIASGTQYF

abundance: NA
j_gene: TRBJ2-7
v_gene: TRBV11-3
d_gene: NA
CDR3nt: TGTGCCAGCAGCCGCGTGCAAGGGGTTTCCTACGAGCAGTACTTC
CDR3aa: CASSRVQGVSYEQYF

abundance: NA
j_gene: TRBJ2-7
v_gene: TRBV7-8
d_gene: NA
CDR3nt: TGTGCCAGCAGCTTTAGCGGGGACAGCTACGAGCAGTACTTC
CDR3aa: CASSFSGDSYEQYF

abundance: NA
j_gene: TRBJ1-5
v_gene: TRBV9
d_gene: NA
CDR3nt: TGTGCCAGCAGTCACTTAGGGGGGCCCCAGCATTTT
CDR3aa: CASSHLGGPQHF

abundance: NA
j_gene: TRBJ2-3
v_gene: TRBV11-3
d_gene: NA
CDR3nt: TGTGCCAGCAGCTTCGGCAGGGCGACCGATACGCAGTATTTT
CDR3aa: CASSFGRATDTQYF

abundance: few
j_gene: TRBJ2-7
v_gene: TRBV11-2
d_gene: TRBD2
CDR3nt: TGTGCCAGCAGCTCCGAAGGGAGGGCGTGGGAGCAGTACTTC
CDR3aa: CASSSEGRAWEQYF

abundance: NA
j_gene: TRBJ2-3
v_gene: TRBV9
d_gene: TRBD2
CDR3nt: TGTGCCAGCAGCTCGGATAGCGGGTCAGATACGCAGTATTTT
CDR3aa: CASSSDSGSDTQYF

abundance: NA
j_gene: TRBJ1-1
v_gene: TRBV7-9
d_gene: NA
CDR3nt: TGTGCCAGCAGCTTACAGGGCCTGGACACTGAAGCTTTCTTT
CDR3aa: CASSLQGLDTEAFF

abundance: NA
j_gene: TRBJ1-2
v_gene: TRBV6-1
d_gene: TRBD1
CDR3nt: TGTGCCAGCAGCCGGGACAGGGAGTATGGCTACACCTTC
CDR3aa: CASSRDREYGYTF

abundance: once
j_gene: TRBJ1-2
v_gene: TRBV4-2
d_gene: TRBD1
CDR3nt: TGTGCCAGCAGCCAAGAACGGACAGGGCCAGGGTCGGACTATGGCTACACCTTC
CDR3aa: CASSQERTGPGSDYGYTF

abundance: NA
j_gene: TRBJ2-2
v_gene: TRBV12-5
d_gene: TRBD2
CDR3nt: TGTGCTAGTGGCCTTAGCGGGCTCGCGAACACCGGGGAGCTGTTTTTT
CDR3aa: CASGLSGLANTGELFF

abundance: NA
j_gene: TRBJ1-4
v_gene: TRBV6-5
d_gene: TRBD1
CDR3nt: TGTGCCAGCAGTTACTCGGCAGGGGGTAATGAAAAACTGTTTTTT
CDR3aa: CASSYSAGGNEKLFF

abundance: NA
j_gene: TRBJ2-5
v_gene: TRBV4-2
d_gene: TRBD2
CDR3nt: TGTGCCAGCAGCCAAGTCGGGACTAGCGGGGGGCTAGTACTCCAAGAGACCCAGTACTTC
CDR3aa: CASSQVGTSGGLVLQETQYF

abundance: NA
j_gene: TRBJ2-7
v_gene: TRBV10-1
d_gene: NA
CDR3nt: TGCGCCAGCAGTGAGACGTGCCAGTCCTACGAGCAGTACTTC
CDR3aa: CASSETCQSYEQYF

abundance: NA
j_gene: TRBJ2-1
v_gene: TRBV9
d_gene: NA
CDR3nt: TGTGCCAGCTCCCCGGACAGCTTACTCAATGAGCAGTTCTTC
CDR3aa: CASSPDSLLNEQFF

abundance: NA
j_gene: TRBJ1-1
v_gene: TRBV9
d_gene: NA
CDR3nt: TGTGCCAGCAGCGACATAGGGGGGGTACTGTTGAACACTGAAGCTTTCTTT
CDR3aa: CASSDIGGVLLNTEAFF

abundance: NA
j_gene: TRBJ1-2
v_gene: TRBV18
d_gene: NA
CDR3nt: TGTGCCAGCTCACCAAAGGGGGGGAACTATGGCTACACCTTC
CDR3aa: CASSPKGGNYGYTF

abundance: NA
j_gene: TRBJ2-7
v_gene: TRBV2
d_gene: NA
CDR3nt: TGTGCCAGCAAAGTCCATCAGGCTACGGAGCAGTACTTC
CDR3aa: CASKVHQATEQYF

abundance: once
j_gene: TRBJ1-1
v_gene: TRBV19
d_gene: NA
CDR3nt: TGTGCCAGTAGTCGGGGTCAAAGCCCGATGAACACTGAAGCTTTCTTT
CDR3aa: CASSRGQSPMNTEAFF

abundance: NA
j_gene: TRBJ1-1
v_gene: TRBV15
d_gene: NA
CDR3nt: TGTGCCACCAGCAGAGAAGGAAGAGAGGTTGAAGCTTTCTTT
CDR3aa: CATSREGREVEAFF

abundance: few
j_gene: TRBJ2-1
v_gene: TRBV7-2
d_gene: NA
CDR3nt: TGTGCCAGCAGCCAGACGACAGGGAGGAGTTTTGGGCATGAGCAGTTCTTC
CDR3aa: CASSQTTGRSFGHEQFF

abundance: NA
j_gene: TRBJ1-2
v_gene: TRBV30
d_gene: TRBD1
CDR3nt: TGTGCCTGGAGGCCCGACAGGGTCCATGATGGCTACACCTTC
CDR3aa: CAWRPDRVHDGYTF

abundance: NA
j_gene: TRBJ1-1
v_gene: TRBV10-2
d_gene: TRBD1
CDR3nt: TGCGCCAGCAGTTTACAGGGGAGCGCCACTGAAGCTTTCTTT
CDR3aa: CASSLQGSATEAFF

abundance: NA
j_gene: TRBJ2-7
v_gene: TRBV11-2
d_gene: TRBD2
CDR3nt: TGTGCCAGCAGCCTTAGCGGGCGCTCCTACGAGCAGTACTTC
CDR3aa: CASSLSGRSYEQYF

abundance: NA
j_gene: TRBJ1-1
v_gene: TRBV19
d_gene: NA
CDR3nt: TGTGCCACGGGCCCCCGGGACATCCTGAACACTGAAGCTTTCTTT
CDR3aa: CATGPRDILNTEAFF

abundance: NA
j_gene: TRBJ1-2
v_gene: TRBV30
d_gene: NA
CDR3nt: TGTGCCTGGAGTGTAATAGAAGGACTACATCAATTC
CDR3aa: CAWSVIEGLHQF

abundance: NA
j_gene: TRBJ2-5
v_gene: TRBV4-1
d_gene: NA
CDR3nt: TGCGCCAGCAGCCAAGCACTAGCTGTGGAGACCCAGTACTTC
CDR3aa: CASSQALAVETQYF

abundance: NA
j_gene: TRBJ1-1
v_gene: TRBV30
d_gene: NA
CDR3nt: TGTGCCTGGAGTGCAGGGGACACTGAAGCTTTCTTT
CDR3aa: CAWSAGDTEAFF

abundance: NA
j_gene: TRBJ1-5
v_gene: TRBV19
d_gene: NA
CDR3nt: TGTGCCAGTAGTATATTTAGGGGCAGCAATCAGCCCCAGCATTTT
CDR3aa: CASSIFRGSNQPQHF

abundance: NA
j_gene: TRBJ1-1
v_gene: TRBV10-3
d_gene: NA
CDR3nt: TGTGCCATCAGTGAGTCCTGGCTGGAGACTGAAGCTTTCTTT
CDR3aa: CAISESWLETEAFF

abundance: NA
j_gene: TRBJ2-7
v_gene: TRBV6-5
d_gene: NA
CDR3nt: TGTGCCAGTTCGGACAGTTACGAGCAGTACTTC
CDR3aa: CASSDSYEQYF

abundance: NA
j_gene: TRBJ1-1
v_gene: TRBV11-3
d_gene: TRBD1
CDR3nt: TGTGCCAGCAGCGCGGAGACAGGGAGACCCTTAAGCCCTTTGAACACTGAAGCTTTCTTT
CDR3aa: CASSAETGRPLSPLNTEAFF

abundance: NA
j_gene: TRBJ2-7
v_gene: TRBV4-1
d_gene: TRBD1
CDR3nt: TGCGCCAGCAGCCTAATGACTGCCGGGACAGGCGATGAGCAGTACTTC
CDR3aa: CASSLMTAGTGDEQYF

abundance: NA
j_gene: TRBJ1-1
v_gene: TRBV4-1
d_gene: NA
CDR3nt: TGCGCCAGCAGCCAAGCTCTAAGGGGAATTACGAACACTGAAGCTTTCTTT
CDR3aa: CASSQALRGITNTEAFF

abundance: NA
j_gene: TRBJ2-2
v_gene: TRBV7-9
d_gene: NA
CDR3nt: TGTGCCAGCAGCCTGCTAGACTTCGACACCGGGGAGCTGTTTTTT
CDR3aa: CASSLLDFDTGELFF

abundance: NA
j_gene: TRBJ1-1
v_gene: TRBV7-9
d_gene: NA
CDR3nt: TGTGCCAGCAGCCCAGGGTCCGGGACAAGGTATTTCTTT
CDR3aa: CASSPGSGTRYFF

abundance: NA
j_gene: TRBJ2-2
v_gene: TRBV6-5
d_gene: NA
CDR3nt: TGTGCCAGCACCATAAATGGGGCCGACAACGGGGAGCTGTTTTTT
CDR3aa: CASTINGADNGELFF

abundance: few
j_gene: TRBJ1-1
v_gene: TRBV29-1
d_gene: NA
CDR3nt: TGCAGCGTTGTAACCAGGTTCAACACTGAAGCTTTCTTT
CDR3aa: CSVVTRFNTEAFF

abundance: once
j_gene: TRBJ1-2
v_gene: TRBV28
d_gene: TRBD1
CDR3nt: TGTGCCAGCAGATCTCAGGGGGCCTATGGCTACACCTTC
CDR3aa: CASRSQGAYGYTF

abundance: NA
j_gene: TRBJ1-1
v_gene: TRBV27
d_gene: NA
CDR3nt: TGTGCCAGCAGTCCTCTCAGGGTCCCTCCTGAAGCTTTCTTT
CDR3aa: CASSPLRVPPEAFF

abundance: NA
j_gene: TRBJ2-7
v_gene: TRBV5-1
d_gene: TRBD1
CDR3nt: TGCGCCAGCAGCTTGGGACAGGGTAACTACGAGCAGTACTTC
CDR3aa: CASSLGQGNYEQYF

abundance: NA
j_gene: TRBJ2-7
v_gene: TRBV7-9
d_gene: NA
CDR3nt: TGTTCCAGCAGCTTATATGGCCGCGAGCAGTACTTC
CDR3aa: CSSSLYGREQYF

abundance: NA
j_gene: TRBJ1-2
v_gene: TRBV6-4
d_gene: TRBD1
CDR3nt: TGTGCCAGCAGTGCGACAGGGGATTATGGCTACACCTTC
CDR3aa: CASSATGDYGYTF